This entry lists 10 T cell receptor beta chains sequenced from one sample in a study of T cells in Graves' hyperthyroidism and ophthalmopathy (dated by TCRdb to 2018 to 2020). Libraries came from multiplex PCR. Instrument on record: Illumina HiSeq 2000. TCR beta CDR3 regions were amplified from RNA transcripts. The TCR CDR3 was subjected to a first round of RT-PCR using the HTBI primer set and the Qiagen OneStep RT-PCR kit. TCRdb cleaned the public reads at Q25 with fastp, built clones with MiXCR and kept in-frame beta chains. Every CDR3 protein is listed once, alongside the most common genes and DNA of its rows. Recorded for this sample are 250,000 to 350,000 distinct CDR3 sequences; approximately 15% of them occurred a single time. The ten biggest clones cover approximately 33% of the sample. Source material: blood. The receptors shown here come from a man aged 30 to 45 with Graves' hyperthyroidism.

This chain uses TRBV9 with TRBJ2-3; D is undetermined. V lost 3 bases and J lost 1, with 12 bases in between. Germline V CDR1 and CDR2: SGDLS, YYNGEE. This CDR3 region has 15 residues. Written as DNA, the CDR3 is TGTGCCAGCAGCGGTCCCTTCTCGGGCACAGATACGCAGTATTTT. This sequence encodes CASSGPFSGTDTQYF.

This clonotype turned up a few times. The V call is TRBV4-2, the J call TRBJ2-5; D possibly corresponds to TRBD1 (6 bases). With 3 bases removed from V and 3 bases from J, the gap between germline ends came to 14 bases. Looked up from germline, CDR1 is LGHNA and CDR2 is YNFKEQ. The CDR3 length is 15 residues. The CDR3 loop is CASSQVRGYEETQYF. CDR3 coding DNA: TGTGCCAGCAGCCAGGTTAGGGGGTACGAAGAGACCCAGTACTTC.

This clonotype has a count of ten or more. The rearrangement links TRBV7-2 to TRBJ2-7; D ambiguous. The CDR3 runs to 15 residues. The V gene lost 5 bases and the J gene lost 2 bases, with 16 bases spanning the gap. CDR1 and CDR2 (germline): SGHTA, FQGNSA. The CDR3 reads CASSIRTGSTYEQYF. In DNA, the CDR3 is TGTGCCAGCAGCATACGGACCGGGTCCACCTACGAGCAGTACTTC.

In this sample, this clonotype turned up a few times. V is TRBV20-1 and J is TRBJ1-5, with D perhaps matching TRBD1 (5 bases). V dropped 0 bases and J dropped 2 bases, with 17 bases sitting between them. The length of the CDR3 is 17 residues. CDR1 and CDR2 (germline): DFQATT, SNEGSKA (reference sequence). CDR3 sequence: CSARDSRRGWGNQPQHF. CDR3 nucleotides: TGCAGTGCTAGAGACTCGCGTAGGGGTTGGGGCAATCAGCCCCAGCATTTT.

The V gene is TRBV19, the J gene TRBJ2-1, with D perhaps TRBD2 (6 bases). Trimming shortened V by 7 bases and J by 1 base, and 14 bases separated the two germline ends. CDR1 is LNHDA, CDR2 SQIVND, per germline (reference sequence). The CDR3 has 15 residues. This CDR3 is CASTAAGLSYNEQFF. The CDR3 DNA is TGTGCCAGTACGGCGGCGGGATTATCCTACAATGAGCAGTTCTTC.

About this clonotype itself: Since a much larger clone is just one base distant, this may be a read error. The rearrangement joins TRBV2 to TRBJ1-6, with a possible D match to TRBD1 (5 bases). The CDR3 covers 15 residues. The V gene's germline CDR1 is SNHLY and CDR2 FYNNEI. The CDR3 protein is CASSNRDGKNSHLHF. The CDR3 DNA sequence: TGTGCCAGCAGTAACCGGGACGGCAAAAATTCACACCTCCACTTT.

As DNA, the CDR3 is TGTGCCAGCAGGGAACAGGGGGGGGGCACAGATACGCAGTATTTT. Protein: CASREQGGGTDTQYF. The gene calls are TRBV6-1 and TRBJ2-3; the D gene is possibly TRBD1 (8 bases). Germline V gives CDR1 MNHNS, CDR2 SASEGT. There are 15 residues in the CDR3. With 6 bases removed from V and 1 base from J, the gap between germline ends came to 14 bases.

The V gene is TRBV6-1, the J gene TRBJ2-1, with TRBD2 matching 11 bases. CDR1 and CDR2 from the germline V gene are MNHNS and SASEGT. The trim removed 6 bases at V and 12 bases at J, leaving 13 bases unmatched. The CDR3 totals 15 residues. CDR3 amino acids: CASRGSGTSGLGQFF. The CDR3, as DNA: TGTGCCAGCAGGGGCTCCGGGACTAGCGGCCTTGGGCAGTTCTTC.

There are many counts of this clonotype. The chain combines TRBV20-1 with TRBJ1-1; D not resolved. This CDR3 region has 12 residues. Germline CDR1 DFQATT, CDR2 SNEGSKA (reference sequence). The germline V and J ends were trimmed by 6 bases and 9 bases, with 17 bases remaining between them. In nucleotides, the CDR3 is TGCAGTGCCGCGGAAGGGTCTACGAAAGCTTTCTTT. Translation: CSAAEGSTKAFF.

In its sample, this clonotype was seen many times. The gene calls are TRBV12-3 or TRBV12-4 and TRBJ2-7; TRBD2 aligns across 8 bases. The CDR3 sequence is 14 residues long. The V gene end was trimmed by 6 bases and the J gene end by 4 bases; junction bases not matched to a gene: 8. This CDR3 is CASSRSGSQYEQYF. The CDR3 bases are TGTGCCAGCAGCCGAAGCGGGAGTCAGTACGAGCAGTACTTC.